These T cell receptor beta chains were read from a single sample in a study of T-cell reconstitution after alpha-beta-depleted transplantation in children. TCRdb re-called the PCR reads with MiXCR, one entry per CDR3 protein. The repertoire holds 900,000 or so distinct CDR3 sequences, with roughly 15% as singletons. The material sequenced was PBMCs, mostly from graft donor cells, taken 360 days after TCRalphabeta/CD19-depleted stem cell transplant. Source of these receptors: a male patient younger than 18 who had a stem cell transplant for acute lymphoblastic leukemia, so the T cells may come from the graft donor. The CDR3 runs from the conserved cysteine through the conserved F or W. A D gene is named only where the DNA matches it firmly. A row's size may be missing; if present it is once, few, many or a size class.

d_call: -; j_call: TRBJ2-5; v_call: TRBV11-1; clone_size: -; cdr3_aa: CASSSAVGRDRRPWGETQYF; cdr3_nt: TGTGCCAGCAGCTCGGCGGTGGGACGGGACCGAAGACCGTGGGGGGAGACCCAGTACTTC
d_call: -; j_call: TRBJ2-3; v_call: TRBV6-5; clone_size: -; cdr3_aa: CASSYSLGNTDTQYF; cdr3_nt: TGTGCCAGCAGTTACTCGTTGGGAAACACAGATACGCAGTATTTT
d_call: -; j_call: TRBJ2-1; v_call: TRBV11-1; clone_size: few; cdr3_aa: CASSFEATEQFF; cdr3_nt: TGTGCCAGCAGCTTCGAGGCCACTGAGCAGTTCTTC
d_call: -; j_call: TRBJ1-6; v_call: TRBV20-1; clone_size: few; cdr3_aa: CSARDPTGSLNSPLHF; cdr3_nt: TGCAGTGCTAGAGATCCGACAGGTTCCCTAAATTCACCCCTCCACTTT
d_call: -; j_call: TRBJ2-2; v_call: TRBV9; clone_size: many; cdr3_aa: CASSKGPQVTGELFF; cdr3_nt: TGTGCCAGCAGCAAAGGGCCGCAGGTCACCGGGGAGCTGTTTTTT
d_call: -; j_call: TRBJ2-4; v_call: TRBV2; clone_size: -; cdr3_aa: CASGLMTGNIQYF; cdr3_nt: TGTGCCAGCGGTCTGATGACAGGAAACATTCAGTACTTC
d_call: -; j_call: TRBJ2-1; v_call: TRBV7-9; clone_size: -; cdr3_aa: CASRRTGLWQFF; cdr3_nt: TGTGCCAGCAGACGAACAGGGCTGTGGCAGTTCTTC
d_call: -; j_call: TRBJ1-1; v_call: TRBV7-3; clone_size: few; cdr3_aa: CASSLLVMRGQGQNTEAFF; cdr3_nt: TGTGCCAGCAGCTTATTGGTGATGAGAGGTCAAGGCCAGAACACTGAAGCTTTCTTT
d_call: TRBD1; j_call: TRBJ2-7; v_call: TRBV29-1; clone_size: many; cdr3_aa: CSVTGQGTAEQYF; cdr3_nt: TGCAGCGTTACGGGACAGGGCACAGCCGAGCAGTACTTC
d_call: TRBD2; j_call: TRBJ2-7; v_call: TRBV4-1; clone_size: few; cdr3_aa: CASSQDRASGGAYEQYF; cdr3_nt: TGCGCCAGCAGCCAAGACAGGGCGAGCGGGGGGGCCTACGAGCAGTACTTC
d_call: TRBD1; j_call: TRBJ1-3; v_call: TRBV12-3/TRBV12-4; clone_size: -; cdr3_aa: CASSIDRGRQGNTIYF; cdr3_nt: TGTGCCAGCAGTATAGACAGGGGGCGTCAAGGAAACACCATATATTTT
d_call: TRBD2; j_call: TRBJ2-7; v_call: TRBV7-7; clone_size: -; cdr3_aa: CASSWEGFHEQYF; cdr3_nt: TGTGCCAGCAGCTGGGAGGGCTTCCACGAGCAGTACTTC
d_call: -; j_call: TRBJ2-7; v_call: TRBV5-1; clone_size: -; cdr3_aa: CASSFAFLGDYEQYF; cdr3_nt: TGCGCCAGCAGCTTCGCCTTTCTGGGGGATTACGAGCAGTACTTC
d_call: TRBD2; j_call: TRBJ2-6; v_call: TRBV20-1; clone_size: -; cdr3_aa: CSARTSGGSGANVLTF; cdr3_nt: TGCAGTGCTAGAACTAGCGGCGGCTCTGGGGCCAACGTCCTGACTTTC
d_call: -; j_call: TRBJ2-7; v_call: TRBV5-1; clone_size: -; cdr3_aa: CASSFLRDAGHEQYF; cdr3_nt: TGCGCCAGCAGCTTCCTCCGGGACGCCGGTCACGAGCAGTACTTC
d_call: -; j_call: TRBJ1-1; v_call: TRBV12-3/TRBV12-4; clone_size: many; cdr3_aa: CASSLPAGYTEAFF; cdr3_nt: TGTGCCAGCAGTTTACCTGCAGGGTATACTGAAGCTTTCTTT
d_call: TRBD2; j_call: TRBJ2-2; v_call: TRBV3-1; clone_size: -; cdr3_aa: CASSQDLTRLAINTGELFF; cdr3_nt: TGTGCCAGCAGCCAAGATCTCACTCGACTAGCGATCAACACCGGGGAGCTGTTTTTT
d_call: -; j_call: TRBJ1-6; v_call: TRBV5-1; clone_size: few; cdr3_aa: CASSLAGLGLPLHF; cdr3_nt: TGCGCCAGCAGCTTGGCAGGGCTTGGCTTACCCCTCCACTTT
d_call: TRBD2; j_call: TRBJ2-7; v_call: TRBV30; clone_size: -; cdr3_aa: CAWRPTSGRNDEQYF; cdr3_nt: TGTGCCTGGAGGCCTACTAGCGGGAGAAACGACGAGCAGTACTTC
d_call: -; j_call: TRBJ2-1; v_call: TRBV25-1; clone_size: -; cdr3_aa: CAAEGAEQFF; cdr3_nt: TGTGCCGCCGAAGGTGCTGAGCAGTTCTTC
d_call: -; j_call: TRBJ2-5; v_call: TRBV24-1; clone_size: -; cdr3_aa: CATSHQQGLRETQYF; cdr3_nt: TGTGCCACCAGCCACCAACAGGGTTTGAGGGAGACCCAGTACTTC
d_call: TRBD1; j_call: TRBJ1-3; v_call: TRBV5-1; clone_size: -; cdr3_aa: CASSPEQGVYSGNTIYF; cdr3_nt: TGCGCCAGCAGCCCGGAACAGGGGGTATACTCTGGAAACACCATATATTTT
d_call: -; j_call: TRBJ2-5; v_call: TRBV11-2; clone_size: -; cdr3_aa: CASSPGASSQETQYF; cdr3_nt: TGTGCCAGCAGCCCCGGGGCTAGCAGCCAAGAGACCCAGTACTTC
d_call: -; j_call: TRBJ2-7; v_call: TRBV6-9; clone_size: few; cdr3_aa: CASSPREEQRRYEQYF; cdr3_nt: TGTGCCAGCAGCCCCCGCGAGGAACAGCGCCGGTACGAGCAGTACTTC
d_call: TRBD2; j_call: TRBJ2-7; v_call: TRBV5-1; clone_size: many; cdr3_aa: CASSLYAGVEQYF; cdr3_nt: TGCGCCAGCAGCTTGTACGCGGGAGTCGAGCAGTACTTC
d_call: TRBD2; j_call: TRBJ2-5; v_call: TRBV12-3/TRBV12-4; clone_size: -; cdr3_aa: CASSTRDYPYQETQYF; cdr3_nt: TGTGCCAGCAGTACCCGGGACTACCCGTACCAAGAGACCCAGTACTTC
d_call: TRBD1; j_call: TRBJ2-7; v_call: TRBV6-5; clone_size: -; cdr3_aa: CASSYRQGASEQYF; cdr3_nt: TGTGCCAGCAGTTACAGACAGGGGGCAAGCGAGCAGTACTTC
d_call: -; j_call: TRBJ1-2; v_call: TRBV2; clone_size: -; cdr3_aa: CASSGEQGPYGYTF; cdr3_nt: TGTGCCAGCAGTGGGGAACAAGGCCCCTATGGCTACACCTTC
d_call: TRBD2; j_call: TRBJ2-7; v_call: TRBV12-3/TRBV12-4; clone_size: -; cdr3_aa: CASSPLGAGGEYF; cdr3_nt: TGTGCCAGCAGTCCCCTTGGAGCGGGAGGCGAGTACTTC
d_call: -; j_call: TRBJ1-5; v_call: TRBV18; clone_size: -; cdr3_aa: CASSLPGSQPQHF; cdr3_nt: TGTGCCAGCTCCCTTCCTGGGAGTCAGCCCCAGCATTTT
d_call: -; j_call: TRBJ2-1; v_call: TRBV2; clone_size: few; cdr3_aa: CASRISEGPLGEQFF; cdr3_nt: TGTGCCAGCAGGATTAGCGAGGGACCTCTGGGTGAGCAGTTCTTC
d_call: -; j_call: TRBJ1-1; v_call: TRBV5-1; clone_size: -; cdr3_aa: CASEKGTEAFF; cdr3_nt: TGCGCCAGCGAGAAGGGAACTGAAGCTTTCTTT
d_call: -; j_call: TRBJ2-1; v_call: TRBV29-1; clone_size: few; cdr3_aa: CSAAPFTSNEQFF; cdr3_nt: TGCAGCGCCGCCCCTTTTACTAGCAATGAGCAGTTCTTC
d_call: -; j_call: TRBJ2-3; v_call: TRBV20-1; clone_size: many; cdr3_aa: CSARDQGRETDTQYF; cdr3_nt: TGCAGTGCTAGAGATCAGGGGAGAGAGACAGATACGCAGTATTTT
d_call: -; j_call: TRBJ2-7; v_call: TRBV29-1; clone_size: few; cdr3_aa: CSVLLLLDEQYF; cdr3_nt: TGCAGCGTTTTGCTGCTCCTGGACGAGCAGTACTTC
d_call: -; j_call: TRBJ2-1; v_call: TRBV7-9; clone_size: many; cdr3_aa: CASSLGGSRNEQFF; cdr3_nt: TGTGCCAGCAGCTTAGGAGGGAGTCGCAATGAGCAGTTCTTC
d_call: TRBD2; j_call: TRBJ2-1; v_call: TRBV29-1; clone_size: -; cdr3_aa: CSVDGGDEQFF; cdr3_nt: TGCAGCGTTGATGGGGGGGATGAGCAGTTCTTC
d_call: -; j_call: TRBJ2-3; v_call: TRBV10-3; clone_size: few; cdr3_aa: CAISGTSGDTDTQYF; cdr3_nt: TGTGCCATCAGTGGCACTAGTGGGGACACAGATACGCAGTATTTT
d_call: -; j_call: TRBJ2-7; v_call: TRBV12-3/TRBV12-4; clone_size: few; cdr3_aa: CASLGPGKGAPYEQYF; cdr3_nt: TGTGCCAGCTTGGGACCGGGGAAAGGGGCTCCCTACGAGCAGTACTTC
d_call: -; j_call: TRBJ2-1; v_call: TRBV7-6; clone_size: few; cdr3_aa: CASSLERGFNEQFF; cdr3_nt: TGTGCCAGCAGCTTAGAAAGAGGGTTTAATGAGCAGTTCTTC
d_call: -; j_call: TRBJ2-2; v_call: TRBV18; clone_size: few; cdr3_aa: CASSPPEGYTGELFF; cdr3_nt: TGTGCCAGCTCACCACCGGAAGGGTACACCGGGGAGCTGTTTTTT